These 25 T cell receptor beta chains were sequenced from one sample in a study of post-analysis software for immune sequencing data. Antigens of these TCRs are unknown. Each TCR beta cDNA library carried unique molecular identifiers. Using its own MiXCR run on the PCR reads, TCRdb lists one record per CDR3 protein. In the table there are some 500,000 distinct CDR3 sequences, under 55% of which are singletons. Findings of the study overall: Controls showed lower frequencies than patients for a few TRBV segments, and TRBV5-6, TRBV5-1 and TRBV20-1 were among these.

What was sequenced was blood. All receptors derive from a girl aged 5 to 17 with multiple sclerosis.

The CDR3 DNA sequence: TGCAGTGCTAGACGGGGTAGCGGGGGGGCAGATGCCTACGAGCAGTACTTC. Protein product: CSARRGSGGADAYEQYF. The chain recombines TRBV20-1 with TRBJ2-7, with 11 positions matching TRBD2. Unmatched junction bases numbered 11, after V lost 2 bases and J lost 2 bases. The CDR3 is 17 amino acids. Germline V CDR1 and CDR2: DFQATT, SNEGSKA (reference sequence).

This rearrangement joins TRBV28 to TRBJ2-7; 8 nucleotides line up with TRBD2. The length of the CDR3 is 15 residues. Germline V CDR1 and CDR2: MDHEN, SYDVKM. After removal of 6 bases from V and 1 base from J, the junction contained 8 bases not matched to a gene. CDR3 nucleotides: TGTGCCAGCAGCTCAATAGCTAGCGGGTCCTACGAGCAGTACTTC. Amino acid sequence: CASSSIASGSYEQYF.

The chain carries TRBV12-3 or TRBV12-4 and TRBJ1-2; 7 nucleotides line up with TRBD1. V lost 6 bases and J lost 12; bases outside the gene matches: 10. The CDR3 has 12 amino acids. The CDR3 sequence: CASRFRQGLDTF. CDR3 bases: TGTGCCAGCAGATTCAGACAGGGATTAGACACCTTC.

The rearrangement uses TRBV5-1 and TRBJ2-7; TRBD1 aligns across 8 bases. The germline V gene has CDR1 SGHRS and CDR2 YFSETQ. The length of the CDR3 is 13 residues. V shed 4 bases and J 3 bases; nucleotides not matched to a gene: 3. The CDR3 loop is CASSPGQDYEQYF. Written as DNA, the CDR3 is TGCGCCAGCAGCCCGGGACAGGACTACGAGCAGTACTTC.

The table lists this clonotype with many counts. The V gene is TRBV7-6, the J gene TRBJ2-7, with a tentative D call TRBD2 (6 bases). Germline assignment: CDR1 SGHVS and CDR2 FNYEAQ. V gave up 2 bases and J gave up 0 bases, with 8 bases separating them. The CDR3 has 14 amino acids. The CDR3 reads CASSLMTSSYEQYF. DNA of the CDR3: TGTGCCAGCAGCTTAATGACTAGCTCCTACGAGCAGTACTTC. The variable domain in full, completed from reference TRBV7-6 and TRBJ2-7, reads GAGVSQSPRYKVTKRGQDVALRCDPISGHVSLYWYRQALGQGPEFLTYFNYEAQQDKSGLPNDRFSAERPEGSISTLTIQRTEQRDSAMYRCASSLMTSSYEQYFGPGTRLTVT.

This clonotype appeared a few times. The J gene is TRBJ2-1, the V gene TRBV10-3; 9 nucleotides line up with TRBD2. Germline-derived CDR1 and CDR2 are ENHRY and SYGVKD. CDR3 length equals 12 residues. V was pared by 8 bases and J by 15 bases, with 11 bases of the junction left unmatched. CDR3 DNA: TGTGCCATCGACACGACCGGGACTAGCCGGTTCTTC. It yields the protein CAIDTTGTSRFF.

The chain recombines TRBV5-1 with TRBJ1-1; 12 positions agree with TRBD1. V lost 4 bases, J lost 5 bases, and 15 bases stayed unmatched. CDR3 length: 18 residues. From germline, CDR1 is SGHRS and CDR2 YFSETQ. The CDR3 DNA sequence: TGCGCCAGCAGCCAAGGATGGGACAGGGGGCGCGGGAGGACTGAAGCTTTCTTT. Protein product: CASSQGWDRGRGRTEAFF.

The chain is built from TRBV27 and TRBJ1-2; 10 nucleotides align to TRBD1. The germline V gene encodes CDR1 MNHEY and CDR2 SMNVEV (reference sequence). The CDR3 sequence is 13 residues long. The ends lost 3 bases at V and 7 bases at J; junction bases unmatched: 2. The CDR3, as DNA: TGTGCCAGCAGTTTGGGACAGGGGTTTGGCTACACCTTC. Translated: CASSLGQGFGYTF.

This clonotype came up a few times. J is TRBJ2-7 and V is TRBV15; D remains unclear. Germline CDR1 reads LNHNV; CDR2 reads YYDKDF (reference sequence). This CDR3 comprises 12 residues. V lost 5 bases and J lost 0, with 5 bases in between. CDR3: CATSLSSYEQYF. The CDR3 DNA is TGTGCCACCAGCTTGAGCTCCTACGAGCAGTACTTC.

This chain joins TRBV5-1 and TRBJ2-1; 12 nucleotides match TRBD2. Germline V gene sequence: CDR1 SGHRS, CDR2 YFSETQ. This CDR3 region has 16 residues. Trimming removed 0 bases from V and 9 bases from J; junction bases left unmatched: 7. CDR3 coding DNA: TGCGCCAGCAGCTTGGTACTAGCGGGAGGTTCCCCTGAGCAGTTCTTC. It specifies CASSLVLAGGSPEQFF.

The DNA for the CDR3 is TGTGCCAGCAGCTCTTACCCCGGGAGTTGCAATGAGCAGTTCTTC. Protein sequence: CASSSYPGSCNEQFF. The chain carries TRBV7-2 and TRBJ2-1, with D maybe TRBD2 (6 bases). This CDR3 has 15 amino acids. Germline values: CDR1 SGHTA, CDR2 FQGNSA. V lost 4 bases to trimming and J lost 6 bases, with 16 bases between them.

The chain employs TRBV20-1 and TRBJ2-7, with 8 bases lining up with TRBD2. The trim removed 6 bases at V and 7 bases at J, leaving 11 bases unmatched. Germline-derived CDR1 and CDR2 are DFQATT and SNEGSKA (reference sequence). The CDR3 consists of 13 residues. The CDR3 nucleotides are TGCAGTGCGGGACTAGTAGAACTCAATGAGCAGTACTTC. Its protein product is CSAGLVELNEQYF.

This clonotype was picked up a small number of times. The chain links TRBV20-1 to TRBJ2-5; 7 nucleotides match TRBD2. The CDR3 is 14 residues long. V shed 6 bases and J 5 bases; nucleotides not matched to a gene: 12. Germline V CDR1 and CDR2: DFQATT, SNEGSKA (reference sequence). CDR3 loop: CSATPSLATETQYF. For the CDR3, the DNA is TGCAGTGCCACCCCTTCACTAGCGACTGAGACCCAGTACTTC.

The chain joins TRBV5-1 to TRBJ2-5; D not certain. Trimming stripped 0 bases from V and 4 bases from J, with 13 bases between. Germline V gene data show CDR1 as SGHRS and CDR2 as YFSETQ. CDR3 length: 15 amino acids. The CDR3 loop reads CASSLGFGDAETQYF. DNA of the CDR3: TGCGCCAGCAGCTTGGGGTTTGGAGACGCAGAGACCCAGTACTTC.

The V and J genes are TRBV6-5 and TRBJ2-3, with 12 nucleotides matching TRBD2. Germline V gene lookup returns CDR1 MNHEY and CDR2 SVGAGI. V dropped 10 bases and J dropped 0; count of bases not matched to a gene: 8. This CDR3 is built from 16 residues. The CDR3 reads CATAPGTSGSTDTQYF. The CDR3 bases are TGTGCCACCGCACCCGGGACTAGCGGGAGCACAGATACGCAGTATTTT.

The chain combines TRBV3-1 with TRBJ2-5; D perhaps matches TRBD1 (5 bases). Near its end, the DNA agrees better with TRBJ2-7, so the J call may be wrong. CDR1 LGHDT and CDR2 YNNKEL come from the germline V gene (reference sequence). This CDR3 has 13 amino acids. The CDR3 sequence: CASSRWQGYEQYF. As DNA, the CDR3 is TGTGCCAGCAGCCGGTGGCAGGGATACGAGCAGTACTTC.

This chain uses TRBV4-2 with TRBJ2-7; no clear D gene. The CDR3 runs to 16 residues. Trimming stripped 0 bases from V and 2 bases from J, with 14 bases between. Germline CDR1 reads LGHNA; CDR2 reads YNFKEQ. The CDR3 here is CASSQDLASRPYEQYF. Written as DNA, the CDR3 is TGTGCCAGCAGCCAAGATCTGGCTAGTCGGCCCTACGAGCAGTACTTC.

V usage is TRBV7-2 and J usage is TRBJ2-5, with TRBD1 matching 12 bases. Germline V gene sequence: CDR1 SGHTA, CDR2 FQGNSA. The CDR3 is made up of 17 amino acids. J lost 5 bases, V lost 5 bases, and 12 bases had no gene match. The CDR3 bases are TGTGCCAGCAGCGTAGGGACAGGGGGCGCTCGACGGGAGACCCAGTACTTC. Translation gives CASSVGTGGARRETQYF.

The chain has TRBV2 and TRBJ2-5; 7 bases are shared with TRBD2. CDR1 is SNHLY and CDR2 is FYNNEI in the germline V gene. The CDR3 is 14 residues long. With V trimmed by 1 base and J by 11 bases, 10 bases remained unmatched. CDR3 coding DNA: TGTGCCAGCAGTGAAGGCTTTTGGGCGGGAGAGCAGTACTTC. Translation gives CASSEGFWAGEQYF.

V is TRBV10-3 and J is TRBJ1-6; D gene uncertain. CDR1 is ENHRY and CDR2 is SYGVKD in the germline V gene. V was trimmed by 4 bases and J by 4 bases, leaving 14 bases between them. CDR3 size: 16 residues. Here the CDR3 DNA reads TGTGCCATCAGTGGGTCGCAGGTTCAATATAATTCACCCCTCCACTTT. This encodes CAISGSQVQYNSPLHF.

This clonotype occurred a few times. The chain is built from TRBV7-3 and TRBJ2-1, with 10 bases matching TRBD2. Trimming removed 1 base from V and 9 bases from J; junction bases left unmatched: 12. Looked up from germline, CDR1 is SGHTA and CDR2 is FQGTGA. The CDR3 contains 17 residues. CDR3 sequence (DNA): TGTGCCAGCAGCTTAAAAGGTGGGCTAGCGGGAGTCAGTGAGCAGTTCTTC. Translated: CASSLKGGLAGVSEQFF.

The chain has TRBV20-1 and TRBJ1-6; D gene uncertain. Germline values: CDR1 DFQATT, CDR2 SNEGSKA (reference sequence). The CDR3 is 11 residues long. The V end lost 6 bases, the J end lost 7 bases, and 7 bases lay between the germline ends. This CDR3 reads CSATQNSPLHF. The CDR3 DNA reads as TGCAGTGCCACACAGAATTCACCCCTCCACTTT.

V is TRBV9 and J is TRBJ2-7; 7 bases line up with TRBD2. Germline V CDR1 and CDR2: SGDLS, YYNGEE. This CDR3 has 16 amino acids. V lost 0 bases and J lost 3; bases outside the gene matches: 9. CDR3 nucleotides: TGTGCCAGCAGCGTAGCCGGACTAGACCTACTCTACGAGCAGTACTTC. Amino acid sequence: CASSVAGLDLLYEQYF.

This clonotype was picked up a small number of times. The V gene is TRBV28, the J gene TRBJ2-6; possibly TRBD1 for D (5 bases). The CDR3 is 15 amino acids. Deletions cut 6 bases from V and 2 bases from J, with 11 bases between. Germline values: CDR1 MDHEN, CDR2 SYDVKM. CDR3 nucleotides: TGTGCCAGCAGGATCAGGGTTGCTGGGGCCAACGTCCTGACTTTC. This translates into CASRIRVAGANVLTF.

This clonotype was seen a handful of times. The rearrangement joins TRBV20-1 to TRBJ2-4; TRBD2 might be the D (6 bases). The DNA matches TRBJ2-7 better at its end, which makes the J call doubtful. Looked up from germline, CDR1 is DFQATT and CDR2 is SNEGSKA (reference sequence). This CDR3 is built from 14 residues. The CDR3 is CSAVPYSGSYEQYF. The CDR3 region has the DNA TGCAGTGCTGTCCCCTATAGCGGATCTTACGAGCAGTACTTC.